This T cell receptor beta chain came from a study of OX40 agonist ivuxolimab in advanced cancers. As for the study in general: Ivuxolimab, an agonistic anti-OX40 (CD134) antibody, was given to patients.

The V gene lost 2 bases and the J gene lost 3 bases, with 14 bases spanning the gap. This CDR3 spans 16 amino acids. In germline, CDR1 is MNHNY, CDR2 SVGAGI (reference sequence). Study-wide results and caveats: The study observed clonal expansion of CD4+ and CD8+ blood T cells by week 6 at 0.1 to 3.0 mg/kg. Relative to CD4+, CD8+ T cells held more expanded clones on average.

Assay: immunoSEQ multiplex PCR; the TCRdb copy retains only in-frame clones and omits some. The table includes about 80,000 clones, roughly 81% detected once. In regard to this clone: What it binds is unknown.

No patient had autoimmune disease or received systemic immunosuppression. Sequencing used CD4+ or CD8+ T cells sorted from blood, obtained in a trial of the OX40 agonist ivuxolimab. This sequence was found in an adult with an advanced solid tumor such as melanoma, head and neck, liver or kidney cancer. V gene TRBV6-6 combines with J gene TRBJ1-5, with D possibly being TRBD1 (5 bases). CDR3 nucleotide sequence: TGTGCCAGCAGTTACGTTTATGGAGGGGACAATCAGCCCCAGCATTTT. Protein sequence: CASSYVYGGDNQPQHF.